What follows are 21 T cell receptor beta chains derived from one specimen sequenced in a study of response to subunit inactivated influenza vaccine. MiXCR was run by TCRdb on the RT-PCR reads, yielding one entry per CDR3 protein. Of hundreds of thousands of distinct CDR3 sequences listed, over 9.5% are singletons. This material consisted of PBMCs from blood, taken on the day of vaccination. All receptors come from a man in his forties or fifties who received an inactivated influenza vaccine.

The rearrangement uses TRBV28 and TRBJ2-3; D uncertain. Trimming took 6 bases from V and 4 from J, leaving 17 bases between them. The V gene's germline CDR1 is MDHEN and CDR2 SYDVKM. CDR3 size: 15 residues. In nucleotides, the CDR3 is TGTGCCAGCAGCCTAGTAAATTCTCCCCCAGATACGCAGTATTTT. Translating gives CASSLVNSPPDTQYF.

This clonotype has ten or more counts. The rearrangement joins TRBV12-3 or TRBV12-4 to TRBJ2-7, with TRBD2 matching 7 bases. Trimming removed 4 bases from V and 2 bases from J; junction bases left unmatched: 8. CDR3 length: 15 residues. DNA for the CDR3: TGTGCCAGCAGTTCCCTCGCGGGGGAGGCCTACGAGCAGTACTTC. It specifies CASSSLAGEAYEQYF.

This clonotype was detected a few times. The chain joins TRBV10-3 to TRBJ2-5, with D uncertain. Germline values: CDR1 ENHRY, CDR2 SYGVKD. V was trimmed by 3 bases and J by 4 bases, leaving 3 bases between them. The CDR3 extends over 11 amino acids. This chain's CDR3 is CAISDRETQYF. CDR3 DNA sequence: TGTGCCATCAGTGATCGAGAGACCCAGTACTTC.

There are a few counts of this clonotype. V and J are TRBV7-3 and TRBJ2-1, with 12 bases fitting TRBD2. The CDR3 has 17 amino acids. CDR1 and CDR2 (germline): SGHTA, FQGTGA. Germline trimming cut 2 bases from V and 7 bases from J; bases unmatched to any gene: 9. CDR3 region: CASSLRIGLAGINEQFF. The DNA of the CDR3 is TGTGCCAGCAGCTTACGGATAGGACTAGCGGGGATAAATGAGCAGTTCTTC.

This clonotype showed up many times. This chain uses TRBV6-1 with TRBJ1-2; tentatively, D is TRBD1 (5 bases). The CDR3 runs to 16 residues. The germline V gene encodes CDR1 MNHNS and CDR2 SASEGT. The V end lost 6 bases, the J end lost 7 bases, and 24 bases lay between the germline ends. The CDR3 DNA follows: TGTGCCAGCAGGCCCCCTGAGGGGCGCGTTTCTCGTGGCTACACCTTC. Translated, it gives CASRPPEGRVSRGYTF.

This rearrangement joins TRBV3-1 to TRBJ2-3; D uncertain. This CDR3 has 15 residues. Trimming took off 4 bases at V and 6 bases at J, with 17 bases between the two ends. Germline CDR1 and CDR2: LGHDT and YNNKEL (reference sequence). The CDR3 protein is CASSPIGPPRDTQYF. CDR3 coding DNA: TGTGCCAGCAGCCCCATCGGGCCGCCAAGGGATACGCAGTATTTT.

In this sample, this clonotype turned up a few times. The genes are TRBV10-3 and TRBJ2-7; tentatively, D is TRBD2 (5 bases). V lost 3 bases and J lost 0, with 12 bases in between. The germline gives CDR1 ENHRY, CDR2 SYGVKD. The CDR3 has 15 residues. The CDR3 nucleotides are TGTGCCATCAGTGAATCCGGGATGGGCTCCTACGAGCAGTACTTC. Its protein product is CAISESGMGSYEQYF.

The chain links TRBV7-8 to TRBJ2-6, with D uncertain. The germline V and J ends were trimmed by 3 bases and 0 bases, with 9 bases remaining between them. From germline, CDR1 is SGHVS and CDR2 FQNEAQ. The CDR3 runs to 16 residues. The CDR3 DNA reads as TGTGCCAGCAGCTTTGGGCTCGTCTCTGGGGCCAACGTCCTGACTTTC. It encodes CASSFGLVSGANVLTF.

This clonotype was picked up a small number of times. V usage is TRBV4-3 and J usage is TRBJ2-2; 7 bases fit TRBD1. Looked up from germline, CDR1 is LGHNA and CDR2 is YSLEER. The CDR3 has 16 residues. The ends lost 1 base at V and 4 bases at J; junction bases unmatched: 6. Here the CDR3 reads CASSQGSTGTTGELFF. The CDR3 nucleotides read TGCGCCAGCAGCCAAGGGTCGACAGGGACCACCGGGGAGCTGTTTTTT.

This clonotype has ten or more counts. J is TRBJ2-7 and V is TRBV29-1; 7 bases match TRBD1. V dropped 5 bases and J dropped 0; count of bases not matched to a gene: 4. This CDR3 has 13 residues. Germline CDR1 is SQVTM and CDR2 is ANQGSEA. The CDR3 region is CSVSRDSSYEQYF. In nucleotides, the CDR3 is TGCAGCGTTTCCCGGGACAGCTCCTACGAGCAGTACTTC.

This clonotype appeared a few times. J is TRBJ1-5 and V is TRBV12-3 or TRBV12-4; no clear D gene. V shed 1 base and J shed 5 bases, with 9 bases lying between them. The CDR3 covers 14 residues. CDR3 in DNA: TGTGCCAGCAGTTTAGGGCAGAGGGATCAGCCCCAGCATTTT. Translated: CASSLGQRDQPQHF.

This clonotype was counted a few times. This sequence joins TRBV12-3 or TRBV12-4 and TRBJ1-2; possibly TRBD1 for D (6 bases). The CDR3 spans 12 residues. V was trimmed by 3 bases and J by 13 bases, leaving 15 bases between them. CDR3 sequence reads: CASSLLGQPCTF. The CDR3 DNA is TGTGCCAGCAGTTTGTTGGGACAACCGTGCACCTTC.

This clonotype was observed at least ten times. The chain employs TRBV20-1 and TRBJ2-1; no reliable D call. The ends were cut back, 2 bases at V and 0 bases at J, with 20 bases in the middle. Germline V CDR1 and CDR2: DFQATT, SNEGSKA (reference sequence). The CDR3 contains 18 residues. CDR3 coding DNA: TGCAGTGCTAGAAAGCAAATACTGACCCTGAGCTCCTACAATGAGCAGTTCTTC. It codes for CSARKQILTLSSYNEQFF.

This clonotype was counted between two and nine times. The chain combines TRBV20-1 with TRBJ2-5; D gene unclear. The length of the CDR3 is 11 residues. Germline loops: CDR1 DFQATT, CDR2 SNEGSKA (reference sequence). The ends were cut back, 3 bases at V and 8 bases at J, with 10 bases in the middle. In DNA form, the CDR3 reads TGCAGTGCTAGTATGGCCCTTACCCAGTACTTC. Residues: CSASMALTQYF.

This chain links TRBV5-5 with TRBJ2-1; tentatively, D is TRBD1 or TRBD2 (5 bases each). CDR3 length: 16 residues. In germline, CDR1 is SGHKS, CDR2 YYEKEE (reference sequence). Trimming shortened V by 3 bases and J by 0 bases, and 13 bases separated the two germline ends. CDR3 sequence reads: CASSSCAGSSYNEQFF. For the CDR3, the DNA is TGTGCCAGCAGCTCGTGCGCAGGGAGCTCCTACAATGAGCAGTTCTTC.

The chain combines TRBV4-2 with TRBJ2-3; TRBD2 matches at 8 bases. CDR1 and CDR2 from the germline V gene are LGHNA and YNFKEQ. Unmatched junction bases numbered 6, after V lost 0 bases and J lost 1 base. This CDR3 is built from 17 residues. The CDR3 region has the DNA TGTGCCAGCAGCCAAGATCCCCGGGGGGGCGGCACAGATACGCAGTATTTT. This sequence encodes CASSQDPRGGGTDTQYF.

The V gene is TRBV29-1, the J gene TRBJ2-3; no definite D call. Germline V gene sequence: CDR1 SQVTM, CDR2 ANQGSEA. V was shortened by 6 bases and J by 1 base, with 11 bases between the two germline ends. This CDR3 is built from 13 residues. CDR3 region: CSVGPSGTDTQYF. The CDR3 DNA follows: TGCAGCGTCGGGCCCTCGGGCACAGATACGCAGTATTTT.

The sample holds a few counts of this clonotype. The chain has TRBV4-1 and TRBJ2-5; D not certain. Germline V gene lookup returns CDR1 MGHRA and CDR2 YSYEKL. This CDR3 comprises 15 residues. V was trimmed by 0 bases and J by 1 base, leaving 9 bases between them. Written as DNA, the CDR3 is TGCGCCAGCAGCCAAGAATCTCGGAGCCAAGAGACCCAGTACTTC. It is translated as CASSQESRSQETQYF.

This clonotype has a handful of counts. The rearrangement links TRBV14 to TRBJ2-7; TRBD2 is a possible D gene (6 bases). The CDR3 has 14 residues. Trimming cost V 5 bases and J 3 bases, with 14 bases left between them. Germline V lookup: CDR1 SGHDN, CDR2 FVKESK. CDR3 nucleotides: TGTGCCAGCAGCTACGGGACTTCCGACTACGAGCAGTACTTC. Protein product: CASSYGTSDYEQYF.

This clonotype was counted between two and nine times. V gene TRBV12-3 or TRBV12-4 combines with J gene TRBJ2-1; 14 nucleotides match TRBD2. V shed 3 bases and J 7 bases; nucleotides not matched to a gene: 8. The CDR3 loop spans 17 amino acids. CDR3 sequence: CASSFRGTSGRDNEQFF. For the CDR3, the DNA is TGTGCCAGCAGTTTCCGCGGGACTAGCGGGAGAGATAATGAGCAGTTCTTC.

This clonotype was counted between two and nine times. CDR3 coding DNA: TGCAGCGTTGATTGGGCAGGGGGGAGAACTGAAGCTTTCTTT. This gives the protein CSVDWAGGRTEAFF. The chain couples TRBV29-1 to TRBJ1-1; 7 bases match TRBD1. This CDR3 is 14 amino acids long. The germline gives CDR1 SQVTM, CDR2 ANQGSEA. V was clipped by 3 bases and J by 5 bases; unmatched bases: 9.